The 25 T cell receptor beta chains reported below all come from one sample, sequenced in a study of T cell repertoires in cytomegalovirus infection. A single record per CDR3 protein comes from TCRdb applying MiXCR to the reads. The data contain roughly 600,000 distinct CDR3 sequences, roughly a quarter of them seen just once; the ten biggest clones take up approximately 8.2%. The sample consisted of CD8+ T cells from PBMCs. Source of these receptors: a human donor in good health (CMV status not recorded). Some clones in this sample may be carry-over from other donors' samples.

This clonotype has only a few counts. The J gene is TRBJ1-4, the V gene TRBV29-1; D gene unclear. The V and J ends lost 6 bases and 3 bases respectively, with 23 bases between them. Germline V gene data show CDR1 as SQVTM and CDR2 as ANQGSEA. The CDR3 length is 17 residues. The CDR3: CSVAGSIDPPANEKLFF. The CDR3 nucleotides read TGCAGCGTCGCTGGATCGATCGACCCTCCCGCTAATGAAAAACTGTTTTTT.

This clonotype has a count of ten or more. For the CDR3, the DNA is TGTGCCAGCAGCTCCCGGACTAGCGGGGAACCCTACGAGCAGTACGTC. It is translated as CASSSRTSGEPYEQYV. This sequence joins TRBV11-2 and TRBJ2-7; 12 bases align to TRBD2. Trimming cost V 4 bases and J 2 bases; bases outside gene matches: 6. Germline CDR1 SGHAT, CDR2 FQNNGV. CDR3 size: 16 residues.

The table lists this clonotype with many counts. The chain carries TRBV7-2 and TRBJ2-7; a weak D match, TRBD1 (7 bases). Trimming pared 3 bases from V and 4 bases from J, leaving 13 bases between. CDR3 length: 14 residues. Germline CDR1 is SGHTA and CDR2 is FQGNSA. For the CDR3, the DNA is TGTGCCAGCAGCTTTACAGGGGAGGTTTACGAGCAGTACGTC. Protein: CASSFTGEVYEQYV.

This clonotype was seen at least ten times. The CDR3, as DNA: TGTGCCAGCAGCCCCGGACCAGGGGGGGACACTGAAGCTTTCTTT. It yields the protein CASSPGPGGDTEAFF. The genes are TRBV7-6 and TRBJ1-1; 7 nucleotides agree with TRBD1. The CDR3 has 15 amino acids. V shed 5 bases and J 3 bases; nucleotides not matched to a gene: 9. CDR1 is SGHVS and CDR2 is FNYEAQ in the germline V gene.

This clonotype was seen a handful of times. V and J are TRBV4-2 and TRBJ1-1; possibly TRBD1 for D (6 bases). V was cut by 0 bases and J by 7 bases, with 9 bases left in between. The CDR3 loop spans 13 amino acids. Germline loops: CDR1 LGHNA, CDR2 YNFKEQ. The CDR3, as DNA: TGTGCCAGCAGCCAAGATCCGGACAGTGAAGCTTTCTTT. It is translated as CASSQDPDSEAFF.

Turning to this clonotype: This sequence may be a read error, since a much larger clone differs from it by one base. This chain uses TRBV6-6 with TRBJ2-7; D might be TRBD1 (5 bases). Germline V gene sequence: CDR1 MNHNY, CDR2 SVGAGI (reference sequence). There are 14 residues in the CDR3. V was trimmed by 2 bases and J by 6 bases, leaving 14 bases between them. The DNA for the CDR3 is TGTGCCAGCAGTTACAACCCAACAAGGGGCGAGCAGTACTTC. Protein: CASSYNPTRGEQYF.

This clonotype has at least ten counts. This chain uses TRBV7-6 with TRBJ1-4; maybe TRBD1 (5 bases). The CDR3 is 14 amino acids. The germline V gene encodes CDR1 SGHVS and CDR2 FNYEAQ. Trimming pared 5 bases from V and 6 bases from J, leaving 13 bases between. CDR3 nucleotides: TGTGCCAGCAGCGCTAGGGACCTGGATGAAAAACTGTTTTTT. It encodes CASSARDLDEKLFF.

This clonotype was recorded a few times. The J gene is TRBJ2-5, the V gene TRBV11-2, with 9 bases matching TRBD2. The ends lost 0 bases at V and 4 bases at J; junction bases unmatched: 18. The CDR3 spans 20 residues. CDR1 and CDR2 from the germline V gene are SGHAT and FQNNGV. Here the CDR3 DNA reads TGTGCCAGCAGCTTAGATCTGGGGGTTAGCGGGGGCCGAGGGGGAGAGACCCAGTACTTC. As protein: CASSLDLGVSGGRGGETQYF.

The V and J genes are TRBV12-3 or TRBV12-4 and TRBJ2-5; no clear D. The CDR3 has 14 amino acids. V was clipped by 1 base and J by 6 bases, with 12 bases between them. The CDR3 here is CASSLEGNLKTQYF. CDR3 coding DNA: TGTGCCAGCAGTTTAGAGGGAAACCTAAAGACCCAGTACTTC.

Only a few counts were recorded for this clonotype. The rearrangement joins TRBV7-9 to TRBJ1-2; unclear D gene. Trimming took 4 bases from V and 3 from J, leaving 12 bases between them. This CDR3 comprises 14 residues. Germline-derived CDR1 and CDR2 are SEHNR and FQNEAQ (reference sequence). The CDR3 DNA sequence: TGTGCCAGCAGCTCACGGACGGATTACTATGGCTACACCTTC. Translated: CASSSRTDYYGYTF.

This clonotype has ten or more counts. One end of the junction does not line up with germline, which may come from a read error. The chain's CDR3 is CASSETIPPNSGYTF. CDR3 nucleotides: TGTGCCAGCAGCGAAACTATACCACCCAACTCTGGCTACACCTTC. The chain joins TRBV7-2 to TRBJ1-2; no clear D. Germline V gene sequence: CDR1 SGHTA, CDR2 FQGNSA. There are 15 residues in the CDR3. The full variable domain, its missing parts supplied by reference TRBV7-2 and TRBJ1-2, is GAGVSQSPSNKVTEKGKDVELRCDPISGHTALYWYRQSLGQGLEFLIYFQGNSAPDKSGLPSDRFSAERTGGSVSTLTIQRTQQEDSAVYLCASSETIPPNSGYTFGSGTRLTVV.

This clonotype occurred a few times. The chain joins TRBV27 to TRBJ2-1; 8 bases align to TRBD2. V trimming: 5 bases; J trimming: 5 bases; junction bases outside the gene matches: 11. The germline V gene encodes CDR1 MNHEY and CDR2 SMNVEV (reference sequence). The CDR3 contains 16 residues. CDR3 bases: TGTGCCAGCAGTAGAGAACTAGCGGTGTTAGACAATGAGCAGTTCTTC. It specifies CASSRELAVLDNEQFF.

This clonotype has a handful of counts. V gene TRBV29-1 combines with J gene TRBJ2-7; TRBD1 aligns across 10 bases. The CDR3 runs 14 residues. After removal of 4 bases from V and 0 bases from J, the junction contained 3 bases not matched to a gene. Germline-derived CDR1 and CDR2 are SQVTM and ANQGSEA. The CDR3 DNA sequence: TGCAGCGTTGTAGGGACAGGGGTCTCCTACGAGCAGTACTTC. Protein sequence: CSVVGTGVSYEQYF.

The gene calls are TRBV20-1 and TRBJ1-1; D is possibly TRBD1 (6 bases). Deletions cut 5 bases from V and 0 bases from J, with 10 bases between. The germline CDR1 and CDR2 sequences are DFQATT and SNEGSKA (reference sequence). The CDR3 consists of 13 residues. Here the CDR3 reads CSAPGHLNTEAFF. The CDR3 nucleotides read TGCAGTGCTCCGGGACATCTGAACACTGAAGCTTTCTTT.

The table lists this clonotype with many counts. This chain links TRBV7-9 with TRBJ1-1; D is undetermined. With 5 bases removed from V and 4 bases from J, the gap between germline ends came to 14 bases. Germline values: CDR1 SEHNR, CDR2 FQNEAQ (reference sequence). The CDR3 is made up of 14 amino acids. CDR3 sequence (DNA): TGTGCCAGCAGCCCATCCAGCGGTGGCACTGAAGCTTTCTTT. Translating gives CASSPSSGGTEAFF.

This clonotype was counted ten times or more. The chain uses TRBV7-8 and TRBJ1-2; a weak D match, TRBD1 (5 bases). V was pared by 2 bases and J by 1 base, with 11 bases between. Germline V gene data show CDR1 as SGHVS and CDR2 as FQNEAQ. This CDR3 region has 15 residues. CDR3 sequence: CASSLSPTVNYGYTF. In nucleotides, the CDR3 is TGTGCCAGCAGCTTATCCCCGACAGTTAACTATGGCTACACCTTC.

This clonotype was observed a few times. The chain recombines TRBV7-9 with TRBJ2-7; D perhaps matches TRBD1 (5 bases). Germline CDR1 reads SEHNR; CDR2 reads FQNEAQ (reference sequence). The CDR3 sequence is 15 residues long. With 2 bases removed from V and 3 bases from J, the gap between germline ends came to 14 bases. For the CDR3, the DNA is TGTGCCAGCAGCTTATCTATGGGCACAGGCTACGAGCAGTACGTC. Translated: CASSLSMGTGYEQYV.

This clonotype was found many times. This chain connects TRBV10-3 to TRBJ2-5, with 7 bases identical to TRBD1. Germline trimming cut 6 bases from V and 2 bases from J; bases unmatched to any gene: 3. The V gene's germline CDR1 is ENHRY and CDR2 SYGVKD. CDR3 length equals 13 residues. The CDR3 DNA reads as TGTGCCATCAGACCGGGACAGCAAGAGACCCAGTACTTC. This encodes CAIRPGQQETQYF.

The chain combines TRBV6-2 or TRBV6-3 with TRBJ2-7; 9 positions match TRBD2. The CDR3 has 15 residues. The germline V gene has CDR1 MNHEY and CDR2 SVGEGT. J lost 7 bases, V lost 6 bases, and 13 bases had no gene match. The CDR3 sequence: CASRRSPGLAREQYV. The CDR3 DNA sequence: TGTGCCAGCAGGAGATCCCCGGGACTAGCACGGGAGCAGTACGTC.

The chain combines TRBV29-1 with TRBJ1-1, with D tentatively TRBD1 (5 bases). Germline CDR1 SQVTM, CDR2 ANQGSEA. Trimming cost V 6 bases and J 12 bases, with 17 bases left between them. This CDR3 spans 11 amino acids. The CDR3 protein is CSVTGGIGSFF. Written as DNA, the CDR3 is TGCAGCGTAACCGGGGGAATCGGTTCTTTCTTT.

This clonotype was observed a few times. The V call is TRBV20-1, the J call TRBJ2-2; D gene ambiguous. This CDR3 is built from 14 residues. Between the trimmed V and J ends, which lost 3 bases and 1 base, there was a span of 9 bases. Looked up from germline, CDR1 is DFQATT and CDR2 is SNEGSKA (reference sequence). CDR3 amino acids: CSASGGMNTGELFF. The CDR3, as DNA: TGCAGTGCTAGTGGCGGAATGAACACCGGGGAGCTGTTTTTT.

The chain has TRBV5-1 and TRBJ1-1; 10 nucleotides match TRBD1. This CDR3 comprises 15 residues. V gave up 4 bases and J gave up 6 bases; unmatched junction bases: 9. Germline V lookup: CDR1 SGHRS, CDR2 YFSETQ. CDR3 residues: CASSAGTGVVAEAFF. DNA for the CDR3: TGCGCCAGCAGCGCCGGGACAGGGGTCGTCGCTGAAGCTTTCTTT.

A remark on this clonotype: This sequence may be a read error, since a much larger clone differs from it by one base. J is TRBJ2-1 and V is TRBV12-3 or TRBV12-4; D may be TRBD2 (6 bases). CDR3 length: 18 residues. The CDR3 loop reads CASSLPVPSETRGNVQFF. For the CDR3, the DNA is TGTGCCAGCAGCCTACCCGTACCCTCGGAGACTAGGGGCAATGTGCAGTTCTTC.

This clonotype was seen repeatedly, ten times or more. The CDR3 reads CASSQGTETGELFF. The CDR3, as DNA: TGTGCCAGCAGCCAGGGGACAGAGACCGGGGAGCTGTTTTTT. This chain connects TRBV4-2 to TRBJ2-2; 7 bases are shared with TRBD1. The V gene end was trimmed by 3 bases and the J gene end by 5 bases; junction bases not matched to a gene: 3. CDR3 length: 14 residues. The germline CDR1 and CDR2 sequences are LGHNA and YNFKEQ.

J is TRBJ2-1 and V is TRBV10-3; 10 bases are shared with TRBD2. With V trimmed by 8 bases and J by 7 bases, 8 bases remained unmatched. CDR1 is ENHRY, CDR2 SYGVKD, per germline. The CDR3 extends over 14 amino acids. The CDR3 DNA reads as TGTGCCATCGGCAATAGCGGGGGGAAGAATGAGCAGTTCTTC. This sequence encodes CAIGNSGGKNEQFF.